This TCR beta chain appears in the sequencing data of a study of beta chain features in type 1 diabetes. Study context: The patient and healthy donor groups were comparable for age, gender and cell yields. Study outcomes and limitations: Type 1 diabetes patients showed a moderate but significant shortening of TCRB CDR3s in all four CD4+ subsets. Compared to healthy donors, patients appeared to have naive, central memory and Treg TCRB repertoires that were more alike. More deletions and fewer insertions at VDJ junctions were seen in type 1 diabetes patients.

The isolated RNA, all of it, was reverse transcribed, so expressed TCRB transcripts were what got sequenced. Sequenced by immunoSEQ multiplex PCR; TCRdb stores in-frame clones only, minus some. The data contain 400,000 or so clones, roughly an eighth of them seen just once; the ten biggest clones take up around 0.01%. Looked up from germline, CDR1 is LGHNA and CDR2 is YSLEER. This CDR3 comprises 15 residues. The V and J ends lost 1 base and 5 bases respectively, with 9 bases between them. About this clone: Its cognate antigen is unknown.

Without exception, sorted populations had purity beyond 98%. The TCR was taken from a woman aged 18-30 years with type 1 diabetes. The chain couples TRBV4-3 to TRBJ1-6; D possibly corresponds to TRBD1 (5 bases). Input material: naive CD4+ T cells from blood. The CDR3 sequence is CASSQGTLNNSPLHF. CDR3 nucleotides: TGCGCCAGCAGCCAAGGGACACTTAATAATTCACCCCTCCACTTT.